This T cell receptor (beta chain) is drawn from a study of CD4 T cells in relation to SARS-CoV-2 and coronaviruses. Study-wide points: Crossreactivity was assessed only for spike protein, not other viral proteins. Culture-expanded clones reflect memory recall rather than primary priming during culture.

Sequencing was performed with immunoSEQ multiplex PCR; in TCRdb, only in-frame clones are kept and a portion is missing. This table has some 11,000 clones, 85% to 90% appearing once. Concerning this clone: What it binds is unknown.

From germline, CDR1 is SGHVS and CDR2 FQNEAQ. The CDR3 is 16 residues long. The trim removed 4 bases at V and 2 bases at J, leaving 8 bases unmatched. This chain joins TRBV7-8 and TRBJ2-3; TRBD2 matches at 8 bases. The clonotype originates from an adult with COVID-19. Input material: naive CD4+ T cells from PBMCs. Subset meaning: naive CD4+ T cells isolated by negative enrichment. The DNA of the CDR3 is TGTGCCAGCAGCTCCGTTACTAGCGGCTTCACAGATACGCAGTATTTT. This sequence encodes CASSSVTSGFTDTQYF.